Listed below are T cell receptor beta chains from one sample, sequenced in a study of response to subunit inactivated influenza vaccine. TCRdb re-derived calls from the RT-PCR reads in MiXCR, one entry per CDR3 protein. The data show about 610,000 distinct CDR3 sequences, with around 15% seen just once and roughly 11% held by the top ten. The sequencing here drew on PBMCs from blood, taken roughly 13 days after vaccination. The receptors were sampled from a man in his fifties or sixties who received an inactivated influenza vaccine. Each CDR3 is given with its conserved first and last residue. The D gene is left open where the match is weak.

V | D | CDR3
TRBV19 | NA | CAISQGWQETQYF
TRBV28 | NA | CASSLLGRDSAEQYF
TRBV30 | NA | CAWSGVRSYEQYF
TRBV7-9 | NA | CASSLGGPSAHEQFF
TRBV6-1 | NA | CASTLPTANEQFF
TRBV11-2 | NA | CASSIDGGEQFF
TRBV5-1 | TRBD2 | CASSIWTSGGATQYF
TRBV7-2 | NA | CASSFRIGGINEQFF
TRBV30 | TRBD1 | CAWSRGQGANEQYF
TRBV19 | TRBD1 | CASSNRDRTMNTEAFF
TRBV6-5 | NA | CASSSRDVDSYEQYF
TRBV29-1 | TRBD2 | CSVEGGTSYLTTQYF
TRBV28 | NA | CASGLYGWGTDTQNF
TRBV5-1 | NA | CASSLSSSGAYNEQFF
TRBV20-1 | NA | CSASKGRIEAFF
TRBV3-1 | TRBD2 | CASSQRTSREQYF
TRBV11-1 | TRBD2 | CAFRASGGTTFSTDTQYF
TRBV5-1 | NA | CASSQVQRSTDTQYF
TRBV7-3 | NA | CASSLTAHIQETQYF
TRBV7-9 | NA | CASTPWSGEYEQYF
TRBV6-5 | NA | CASSYGRQGGEQYF
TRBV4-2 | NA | CASSQDYLVSNYGYTF
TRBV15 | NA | CATSSAWGEQFF
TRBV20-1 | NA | CSASQGSTDTQYF
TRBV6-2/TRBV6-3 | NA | CASRRLRGGTEAFF
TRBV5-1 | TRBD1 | CASSSGTGLETQYF
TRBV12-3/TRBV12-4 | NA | CASSPTPRGYGYTF
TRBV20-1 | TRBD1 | CSAVDRVTYEQYF
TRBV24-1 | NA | CATSDSARGGTIYF
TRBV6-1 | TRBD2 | CASSQSPPGGLYNEQFF
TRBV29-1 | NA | CSVGGQETQYF
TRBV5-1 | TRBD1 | CASSSGTGLEAFF
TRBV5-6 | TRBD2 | CASSAREGTDTQYF
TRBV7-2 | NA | CASSPGGATDTQYF
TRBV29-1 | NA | CSVPAGSSYEQYF
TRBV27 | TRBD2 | CASSSGLAGLIGEQYF